One and the same sample provided the 31 T cell receptor beta chains below, sequenced in a study of monozygotic twins with cystic fibrosis. Sequencing used immunoSEQ multiplex PCR; TCRdb keeps in-frame clones, though not all of them. The sample has about 36,000 clones, approximately 87% seen once. Sequenced input: blood. These receptors all stem from a girl aged 2 to 9 with cystic fibrosis.

The gene calls are TRBV29-1 and TRBJ1-5; D ambiguous. Germline loops: CDR1 SQVTM, CDR2 ANQGSEA. Deletions cut 5 bases from V and 4 bases from J, with 12 bases between. This CDR3 is 13 amino acids long. Here the CDR3 DNA reads TGCAGCGTTTCCTTAGAACCTAATCAGCCCCAGCATTTT. Its protein is CSVSLEPNQPQHF.

The chain has TRBV6-6 and TRBJ1-1; D is ambiguous. The CDR3 sequence is 12 residues long. Trimming stripped 4 bases from V and 6 bases from J, with 9 bases between. From germline, CDR1 is MNHNY and CDR2 SVGAGI (reference sequence). Here the CDR3 reads CASSWDIAEAFF. The CDR3 nucleotides read TGTGCCAGCAGTTGGGATATAGCTGAAGCTTTCTTT.

The chain employs TRBV6-6 and TRBJ1-1; D not resolved. Germline CDR1 MNHNY, CDR2 SVGAGI (reference sequence). V gave up 5 bases and J gave up 5 bases, with 9 bases separating them. This CDR3 comprises 12 residues. The CDR3 coding sequence is TGTGCCAGCAGTCCCCCGGGGACTGAAGCTTTCTTT. Its protein is CASSPPGTEAFF.

The V and J genes are TRBV5-4 and TRBJ2-5; possibly TRBD1 or TRBD2 for D (5 bases each). This CDR3 is 15 amino acids long. V was pared by 3 bases and J by 5 bases, with 17 bases between. Germline-derived CDR1 and CDR2 are SGHNT and YYREEE (reference sequence). Here the CDR3 reads CASSSVPGPAETQYF. The CDR3 nucleotides read TGTGCCAGCAGCTCTGTCCCGGGACCCGCGGAGACCCAGTACTTC.

The genes are TRBV9 and TRBJ2-2; 9 bases are a match to TRBD2. V lost 0 bases, J lost 5 bases, and 14 bases stayed unmatched. The V gene's germline CDR1 is SGDLS and CDR2 YYNGEE. The CDR3 is 19 amino acids. CDR3 bases: TGTGCCAGCAGCGTAGACACGACAGTTTCCGGACTAGCGACCGGGGAGCTGTTTTTT. Protein product: CASSVDTTVSGLATGELFF. Together with reference TRBV9 and TRBJ2-2, the CDR3 gives the full variable domain: DSGVTQTPKHLITATGQRVTLRCSPRSGDLSVYWYQQSLDQGLQFLIQYYNGEERAKGNILERFSAQQFPDLHSELNLSSLELGDSALYFCASSVDTTVSGLATGELFFGEGSRLTVL.

The chain links TRBV7-2 to TRBJ1-6, with TRBD1 matching over 9 bases. CDR1 is SGHTA, CDR2 FQGNSA, per germline. J gave up 14 bases and V 5 bases, and 13 bases lay outside the gene matches. CDR3 size: 15 residues. The CDR3 region is CASSPGQGKIGALHF. CDR3 in DNA: TGTGCCAGCAGCCCGGGACAGGGAAAAATTGGGGCCCTCCACTTT.

This clone has just a few counts. The chain has TRBV6-6 and TRBJ2-7; TRBD1 might be the D (6 bases). CDR1 is MNHNY and CDR2 is SVGAGI in the germline V gene (reference sequence). V was pared by 7 bases and J by 2 bases, with 12 bases between. This CDR3 is 13 amino acids long. The CDR3 loop reads CASTLGGTYEQYF. The CDR3 region has the DNA TGTGCCAGCACCCTTGGGGGCACCTACGAGCAGTACTTC.

The chain joins TRBV30 to TRBJ2-7; 7 bases are shared with TRBD2. The CDR3 runs to 13 residues. Germline lookup yields CDR1 GTSNPN and CDR2 SVGIG (reference sequence). The trim removed 6 bases at V and 0 bases at J, leaving 5 bases unmatched. The DNA for the CDR3 is TGTGCCTGTGCCGGGACTATCTCCTACGAGCAGTACTTC. Residues: CACAGTISYEQYF.

The chain links TRBV19 to TRBJ2-1; 8 nucleotides match TRBD1. Trimming took 1 base from V and 6 from J; bases not matched to a gene: 5. The CDR3 is 15 residues long. CDR1 is LNHDA and CDR2 is SQIVND in the germline V gene (reference sequence). The CDR3 is CASSIVRTGSNEQFF. Written as DNA, the CDR3 is TGTGCCAGTAGTATAGTGAGGACAGGGAGCAATGAGCAGTTCTTC.

This clone was detected once. This chain joins TRBV30 and TRBJ2-5; D is unresolved. CDR1 and CDR2 (germline): GTSNPN, SVGIG (reference sequence). Trimming cost V 0 bases and J 4 bases, with 15 bases left between them. This CDR3 spans 15 amino acids. CDR3 bases: TGTGCCTGGAGTGTGGCTAGACCCTTCCCAGAGACCCAGTACTTC. Amino acids: CAWSVARPFPETQYF.

This clone was seen a single time. V is TRBV6-5 and J is TRBJ2-3; no definite D call. V was shortened by 2 bases and J by 1 base, with 7 bases between the two germline ends. The germline CDR1 and CDR2 sequences are MNHEY and SVGAGI. The CDR3 consists of 14 residues. In DNA, the CDR3 is TGTGCCAGCAGTTACCGTGTCGGCACAGATACGCAGTATTTT. This codes for CASSYRVGTDTQYF.

The J gene is TRBJ2-7, the V gene TRBV7-2, with D tentatively TRBD1 (5 bases). The CDR3 covers 13 residues. The V end was cut by 4 bases, the J end by 5 bases, with 12 bases between. Per germline, CDR1 SGHTA and CDR2 FQGNSA. This chain's CDR3 is CASSSFQGNEQYF. CDR3 in DNA: TGTGCCAGCAGCTCCTTCCAGGGTAACGAGCAGTACTTC.

This chain connects TRBV11-2 to TRBJ1-2; 11 nucleotides align to TRBD1. The CDR3 extends over 16 amino acids. The ends lost 5 bases at V and 4 bases at J; junction bases unmatched: 9. Germline CDR1 and CDR2: SGHAT and FQNNGV. CDR3: CASSTDRGRTTYGYTF. CDR3 DNA: TGTGCCAGCAGCACGGACAGGGGGCGCACCACCTATGGCTACACCTTC.

The gene calls are TRBV6-6 and TRBJ2-7; a possible D gene is TRBD1 (5 bases). CDR1 and CDR2 (germline): MNHNY, SVGAGI (reference sequence). The CDR3 runs 11 residues. V was pared by 5 bases and J by 4 bases, with 6 bases between. The CDR3 is CASSAGYEQYF. Written as DNA, the CDR3 is TGTGCCAGCAGTGCAGGGTACGAGCAGTACTTC.

The chain is built from TRBV9 and TRBJ2-3; 14 nucleotides match TRBD2. This CDR3 region has 15 residues. Germline lookup yields CDR1 SGDLS and CDR2 YYNGEE. The junction had 5 bases not matched to a gene; V was cut back by 5 bases and J by 6 bases. The CDR3, as DNA: TGTGCCAGCAGGAGACTAGCGGGGGGGTTGGATACGCAGTATTTT. Encoded protein: CASRRLAGGLDTQYF. Looking up the rest from reference TRBV9 and TRBJ2-3 gives the full variable domain: DSGVTQTPKHLITATGQRVTLRCSPRSGDLSVYWYQQSLDQGLQFLIQYYNGEERAKGNILERFSAQQFPDLHSELNLSSLELGDSALYFCASRRLAGGLDTQYFGPGTRLTVL.

The chain has TRBV4-1 and TRBJ1-4, with 8 bases lining up with TRBD1. This CDR3 has 15 amino acids. J was trimmed by 7 bases and V by 1 base; bases with no gene match: 5. Germline values: CDR1 MGHRA, CDR2 YSYEKL. CDR3 protein: CASSQVDRAGEKLFF. The CDR3 DNA is TGCGCCAGCAGCCAAGTGGACAGGGCGGGTGAAAAACTGTTTTTT.

The chain links TRBV9 to TRBJ2-7, with a tentative D call TRBD2 (5 bases). This CDR3 is built from 14 residues. CDR1 and CDR2 (germline): SGDLS, YYNGEE. V dropped 0 bases and J dropped 0 bases, with 7 bases sitting between them. CDR3 protein: CASSVGSGSYEQYF. CDR3 in DNA: TGTGCCAGCAGCGTAGGGAGCGGCTCCTACGAGCAGTACTTC.

The chain combines TRBV9 with TRBJ2-2; maybe TRBD2 (5 bases). Germline V lookup: CDR1 SGDLS, CDR2 YYNGEE. This CDR3 has 19 residues. V was trimmed by 0 bases and J by 3 bases, leaving 21 bases between them. The CDR3 here is CASSVEVNSGPRDTGELFF. The CDR3 DNA sequence: TGTGCCAGCAGCGTAGAAGTGAACAGCGGACCCCGCGACACCGGGGAGCTGTTTTTT.

The genes are TRBV30 and TRBJ2-7; D is uncertain. Trimming shortened V by 0 bases and J by 4 bases, and 10 bases separated the two germline ends. Looked up from germline, CDR1 is GTSNPN and CDR2 is SVGIG (reference sequence). The CDR3 runs to 13 residues. The CDR3 DNA follows: TGTGCCTGGAGTGTTGTCTTTGATTACGAGCAGTACTTC. Translating it yields CAWSVVFDYEQYF. Complete variable domain (other parts from reference TRBV30 and TRBJ2-7): SQTIHQWPATLVQPVGSPLSLECTVEGTSNPNLYWYRQAAGRGLQLLFYSVGIGQISSEVPQNLSASRPQDRQFILSSKKLLLSDSGFYLCAWSVVFDYEQYFGPGTRLTVT.

The rearrangement joins TRBV27 to TRBJ1-2; 9 bases line up with TRBD1. V shed 6 bases and J 4 bases; nucleotides not matched to a gene: 9. This CDR3 spans 15 amino acids. Germline-derived CDR1 and CDR2 are MNHEY and SMNVEV (reference sequence). In DNA, the CDR3 is TGTGCCAGCAGCCCCGGGACAGGGAGACCCTATGGCTACACCTTC. This codes for CASSPGTGRPYGYTF.

This clone came up a few times. This chain uses TRBV18 with TRBJ1-5; D unresolved. Germline loops: CDR1 KGHSH, CDR2 LQKENI. The CDR3 is 13 amino acids. Trimming pared 0 bases from V and 7 bases from J, leaving 7 bases between. CDR3 coding DNA: TGTGCCAGCTCACCACCGGGGTCCCAGCCCCAGCATTTT. Amino acids: CASSPPGSQPQHF.

The gene calls are TRBV19 and TRBJ1-6; no clear D gene. V dropped 1 base and J dropped 1 base, with 5 bases sitting between them. There are 15 residues in the CDR3. Germline V gene data show CDR1 as LNHDA and CDR2 as SQIVND (reference sequence). The CDR3 region has the DNA TGTGCCAGTAGTATAGGGGTGTCCTATAATTCACCCCTCCACTTT. Translation gives CASSIGVSYNSPLHF.

The chain has TRBV5-1 and TRBJ1-2; the D gene is possibly TRBD1 (5 bases). Germline lookup yields CDR1 SGHRS and CDR2 YFSETQ. V dropped 0 bases and J dropped 4 bases, with 16 bases sitting between them. The CDR3 sequence is 16 residues long. The CDR3 spells CASSLAVGVGSYGYTF. The CDR3 nucleotides read TGCGCCAGCAGCTTGGCTGTGGGGGTGGGCAGCTATGGCTACACCTTC.

This chain links TRBV2 with TRBJ2-3; D is ambiguous. The CDR3 consists of 14 residues. CDR1 is SNHLY and CDR2 is FYNNEI in the germline V gene. V was trimmed by 8 bases and J by 4 bases, leaving 16 bases between them. The DNA of the CDR3 is TGTGCCAGCCGTGCTAGTTCCGCCGCAGATACGCAGTATTTT. It specifies CASRASSAADTQYF.

The chain joins TRBV10-3 to TRBJ1-5; the match to TRBD1 covers 8 bases. V gave up 0 bases and J gave up 5 bases; unmatched junction bases: 3. This CDR3 has 15 amino acids. Germline assignment: CDR1 ENHRY and CDR2 SYGVKD. CDR3 residues: CAISESGQVYQPQHF. CDR3 nucleotide sequence: TGTGCCATCAGTGAGTCGGGACAGGTGTATCAGCCCCAGCATTTT.

The chain recombines TRBV4-3 with TRBJ1-4, with a possible D match to TRBD1 (6 bases). V lost 1 base, J lost 5 bases, and 14 bases lay in between. Per the germline V gene, CDR1 is LGHNA and CDR2 is YSLEER. This CDR3 is 16 amino acids long. Here the CDR3 DNA reads TGCGCCAGCAGCCAAGCCTGGGACATTGGGAATGAAAAACTGTTTTTT. It encodes CASSQAWDIGNEKLFF.

The gene calls are TRBV5-1 and TRBJ2-1; no reliable D call. V was pared by 1 base and J by 8 bases, with 7 bases between. CDR1 and CDR2 (germline): SGHRS, YFSETQ. This CDR3 spans 12 amino acids. The CDR3 nucleotides are TGCGCCAGCAGCTTGTGGGTGGATGAGCAGTTCTTC. Residues: CASSLWVDEQFF. The full variable domain, completed using reference TRBV5-1 and TRBJ2-1, is KAGVTQTPRYLIKTRGQQVTLSCSPISGHRSVSWYQQTPGQGLQFLFEYFSETQRNKGNFPGRFSGRQFSNSRSEMNVSTLELGDSALYLCASSLWVDEQFFGPGTRLTVL.

The J gene is TRBJ2-5, the V gene TRBV9, with a weak D call TRBD1 (6 bases). This CDR3 region has 15 residues. Germline assignment: CDR1 SGDLS and CDR2 YYNGEE. V lost 3 bases and J 4 bases, leaving 16 bases between the germline ends. The CDR3 DNA sequence: TGTGCCAGCAGCGGACTACAGGGCGTGGGAGAGACCCAGTACTTC. Amino acids: CASSGLQGVGETQYF.

The J gene is TRBJ1-2, the V gene TRBV7-9; no reliable D call. V lost 2 bases and J 7 bases, leaving 14 bases between the germline ends. The germline gives CDR1 SEHNR, CDR2 FQNEAQ (reference sequence). The CDR3 totals 14 residues. The CDR3 DNA is TGTGCCAGCAGCTTAAGAGCCAAGGCGGGTGGCTACACCTTC. This translates into CASSLRAKAGGYTF.

The rearrangement links TRBV9 to TRBJ2-3; D is perhaps TRBD2 (5 bases). Looked up from germline, CDR1 is SGDLS and CDR2 is YYNGEE. The CDR3 is 14 amino acids. The V end lost 0 bases, the J end lost 4 bases, and 9 bases lay between the germline ends. CDR3 nucleotide sequence: TGTGCCAGCAGCGTAGAAATGAGGGCAGATACGCAGTATTTT. It codes for CASSVEMRADTQYF.

The chain is built from TRBV29-1 and TRBJ2-7; no reliable D call. V shed 4 bases and J shed 0 bases, with 10 bases lying between them. This CDR3 has 13 amino acids. Germline V gene lookup returns CDR1 SQVTM and CDR2 ANQGSEA. This chain's CDR3 is CSVGARSSYEQYF. CDR3 DNA: TGCAGCGTTGGGGCCAGGAGCTCCTACGAGCAGTACTTC.